The 29 T cell receptor beta chains below were found in one sample sequenced in a study of graft-versus-host responses after intestinal transplantation. Method: immunoSEQ multiplex PCR; TCRdb's copy keeps in-frame clones and lacks some. There are tens of thousands of clones in the sample; roughly 80% occur only once, and 0.35% to 0.55% lies in the top ten. The antigens these receptors bind are not known. Sequenced here: unstimulated CD4+ T cells sorted from spleen or lymph node cells, sampled before transplant. The source is a human donor who was the organ donor for an intestinal transplant.

The V call is TRBV7-2, the J call TRBJ1-1; 10 bases match TRBD1. Looked up from germline, CDR1 is SGHTA and CDR2 is FQGNSA. The CDR3 spans 14 residues. V lost 1 base and J lost 11; bases outside the gene matches: 7. The CDR3 DNA sequence: TGTGCCAGCAGCTTAGGTGGGACAGGGGCGATGGCTTTCTTT. It is translated as CASSLGGTGAMAFF. Full variable domain (rest looked up from reference TRBV7-2 and TRBJ1-1): GAGVSQSPSNKVTEKGKDVELRCDPISGHTALYWYRQSLGQGLEFLIYFQGNSAPDKSGLPSDRFSAERTGGSVSTLTIQRTQQEDSAVYLCASSLGGTGAMAFFGQGTRLTVV.

This chain links TRBV5-1 with TRBJ2-7; D gene uncertain. The germline CDR1 and CDR2 sequences are SGHRS and YFSETQ. The V end lost 0 bases, the J end lost 6 bases, and 10 bases lay between the germline ends. This CDR3 is built from 13 residues. The CDR3 here is CASSLARGREQYF. As DNA, the CDR3 is TGCGCCAGCAGCTTGGCGCGAGGTCGCGAGCAGTACTTC.

The V call is TRBV27, the J call TRBJ2-7, with 7 bases lining up with TRBD1. The junction had 8 bases not matched to a gene; V was cut back by 3 bases and J by 0 bases. The CDR3 extends over 16 amino acids. From germline, CDR1 is MNHEY and CDR2 SMNVEV (reference sequence). The CDR3, as DNA: TGTGCCAGCAGTTTCGTCCCTCCAGGGGGCTCCTACGAGCAGTACTTC. This gives the protein CASSFVPPGGSYEQYF.

This chain connects TRBV19 to TRBJ2-7; 9 nucleotides match TRBD2. Trimming cost V 6 bases and J 6 bases; bases outside gene matches: 6. CDR3 length: 13 amino acids. From germline, CDR1 is LNHDA and CDR2 SQIVND (reference sequence). The CDR3 sequence is CASRPGLAGEQYF. The CDR3 nucleotides are TGTGCCAGTAGGCCGGGACTAGCCGGCGAGCAGTACTTC.

A single count supports this clone. The V and J genes are TRBV6-5 and TRBJ1-1; D not certain. The V gene lost 2 bases and the J gene lost 9 bases, with 16 bases spanning the gap. Germline V lookup: CDR1 MNHEY, CDR2 SVGAGI. This CDR3 region has 14 residues. The CDR3 spells CASSYGGAEVKAFF. The CDR3 coding sequence is TGTGCCAGCAGTTACGGAGGCGCCGAGGTTAAAGCTTTCTTT.

This chain connects TRBV14 to TRBJ2-7; no clear D. Trimming removed 5 bases at V and 6 bases at J, with 20 bases between. This CDR3 spans 15 amino acids. The germline CDR1 and CDR2 sequences are SGHDN and FVKESK. CDR3 in amino acids: CASSSRGVSRREQYF. CDR3 in DNA: TGTGCCAGCAGCTCAAGAGGTGTCTCTCGGCGCGAGCAGTACTTC. The full variable domain, rest sourced from reference TRBV14 and TRBJ2-7, is EAGVTQFPSHSVIEKGQTVTLRCDPISGHDNLYWYRRVMGKEIKFLLHFVKESKQDESGMPNNRFLAERTGGTYSTLKVQPAELEDSGVYFCASSSRGVSRREQYFGPGTRLTVT.

This clone was seen just once. The V gene is TRBV4-3, the J gene TRBJ1-6; tentative D call: TRBD1 (6 bases). Trimming shortened V by 1 base and J by 7 bases, and 14 bases separated the two germline ends. The CDR3 spans 16 residues. Per germline, CDR1 LGHNA and CDR2 YSLEER. CDR3 bases: TGCGCCAGCAGCCAAGTTTCCGGACAGAGGAATTCACCCCTCCACTTT. It translates to CASSQVSGQRNSPLHF.

This clone was seen a single time. This rearrangement joins TRBV30 to TRBJ1-1, with TRBD1 matching 7 bases. CDR1 is GTSNPN and CDR2 is SVGIG in the germline V gene (reference sequence). This CDR3 is 13 amino acids long. J was trimmed by 3 bases and V by 7 bases; bases with no gene match: 8. This chain's CDR3 is CASKGAKDTEAFF. In DNA, the CDR3 is TGTGCCTCCAAGGGGGCTAAGGACACTGAAGCTTTCTTT.

The chain employs TRBV15 and TRBJ2-7; perhaps TRBD1 as D (5 bases). The germline V and J ends were trimmed by 1 base and 0 bases, with 10 bases remaining between them. The length of the CDR3 is 15 residues. Per the germline V gene, CDR1 is LNHNV and CDR2 is YYDKDF (reference sequence). The CDR3 sequence is CATSRVGQGSYEQYF. CDR3 bases: TGTGCCACCAGCAGAGTTGGGCAGGGCTCCTACGAGCAGTACTTC. Looking up the rest from reference TRBV15 and TRBJ2-7 gives the full variable domain: DAMVIQNPRYQVTQFGKPVTLSCSQTLNHNVMYWYQQKSSQAPKLLFHYYDKDFNNEADTPDNFQSRRPNTSFCFLDIRSPGLGDTAMYLCATSRVGQGSYEQYFGPGTRLTVT.

This chain connects TRBV4-2 to TRBJ2-1; no clear D. V gave up 0 bases and J gave up 5 bases, with 8 bases separating them. The CDR3 contains 14 residues. Germline assignment: CDR1 LGHNA and CDR2 YNFKEQ. The CDR3: CASSQDQRHNEQFF. The CDR3 nucleotides read TGTGCCAGCAGCCAAGATCAACGGCACAATGAGCAGTTCTTC.

This chain joins TRBV9 and TRBJ2-3; TRBD2 matches 7 bases. J was trimmed by 3 bases and V by 0 bases; bases with no gene match: 7. This CDR3 contains 16 residues. Germline CDR1 reads SGDLS; CDR2 reads YYNGEE. Here the CDR3 DNA reads TGTGCCAGCAGCGTAGTGGGCGGGGGAATAACAGATACGCAGTATTTT. It encodes CASSVVGGGITDTQYF.

The J gene is TRBJ1-2, the V gene TRBV5-1; 7 positions agree with TRBD1. In germline, CDR1 is SGHRS, CDR2 YFSETQ. The CDR3 spans 15 residues. Trimming at V came to 4 bases and at J to 0 bases, leaving 6 bases not matched to a gene. CDR3 DNA: TGCGCCAGCAGCCCCAGGACAGGTTCTAACTATGGCTACACCTTC. Translating it yields CASSPRTGSNYGYTF.

This sequence joins TRBV2 and TRBJ2-1, with 7 bases identical to TRBD2. The germline V gene has CDR1 SNHLY and CDR2 FYNNEI. The length of the CDR3 is 15 residues. The junction had 15 bases not matched to a gene; V was cut back by 7 bases and J by 9 bases. The CDR3 region is CASTRLAGVGSEQFF. Here the CDR3 DNA reads TGTGCCAGCACCCGACTAGCAGGAGTGGGTAGTGAGCAGTTCTTC.

CDR3 in amino acids: CASSTGTGNGYTF. As DNA, the CDR3 is TGTGCCAGTAGTACCGGGACAGGGAATGGCTACACCTTC. V is TRBV19 and J is TRBJ1-2, with TRBD1 matching 9 bases. Trimming took 4 bases from V and 6 from J; bases not matched to a gene: 3. The CDR3 is made up of 13 amino acids. Per germline, CDR1 LNHDA and CDR2 SQIVND (reference sequence).

The chain has TRBV19 and TRBJ1-2; D is possibly TRBD1 (5 bases). The V gene lost 6 bases and the J gene lost 4 bases, with 12 bases spanning the gap. This CDR3 spans 13 amino acids. Per the germline V gene, CDR1 is LNHDA and CDR2 is SQIVND (reference sequence). CDR3 bases: TGTGCCAGTAGCGTTGGCGGGGGCTATGGCTACACCTTC. Its protein is CASSVGGGYGYTF.

The chain combines TRBV4-1 with TRBJ1-2, with D unresolved. The CDR3 is 14 residues long. Deletions cut 0 bases from V and 2 bases from J, with 7 bases between. Germline lookup yields CDR1 MGHRA and CDR2 YSYEKL. The CDR3 DNA reads TGCGCCAGCAGCCAAGACATTCAAAACTATGGCTACACCTTC. This sequence encodes CASSQDIQNYGYTF.

V gene TRBV5-4 combines with J gene TRBJ2-1; D is undetermined. The germline V and J ends were trimmed by 4 bases and 10 bases, with 12 bases remaining between them. Germline V lookup: CDR1 SGHNT, CDR2 YYREEE (reference sequence). The CDR3 is 12 residues long. CDR3 amino acids: CASSADPAEQFF. DNA for the CDR3: TGTGCCAGCAGCGCCGACCCAGCGGAGCAGTTCTTC.

The CDR3, as DNA: TGCAGTGCTAATCTTGCGGGCGAGCAGTACTTC. Translating gives CSANLAGEQYF. The chain is built from TRBV20-1 and TRBJ2-7; tentative D call: TRBD2 (5 bases). The CDR3 sequence is 11 residues long. CDR1 and CDR2 from the germline V gene are DFQATT and SNEGSKA (reference sequence). V was pared by 4 bases and J by 6 bases, with 10 bases between.

This rearrangement joins TRBV5-1 to TRBJ2-1; the D gene could be TRBD1 or TRBD2 (5 bases each). This CDR3 region has 14 residues. V was trimmed by 0 bases and J by 4 bases, leaving 8 bases between them. Germline V gives CDR1 SGHRS, CDR2 YFSETQ. The CDR3 protein is CASSLGDRYNEQFF. CDR3 in DNA: TGCGCCAGCAGCTTGGGGGACCGGTACAATGAGCAGTTCTTC.

V gene TRBV30 combines with J gene TRBJ1-2; maybe TRBD1 (5 bases). Germline V gene data show CDR1 as GTSNPN and CDR2 as SVGIG (reference sequence). The CDR3 has 14 residues. Trimming pared 0 bases from V and 4 bases from J, leaving 12 bases between. The CDR3 coding sequence is TGTGCCTGGAGTGTACTAGGGGACGGCTATGGCTACACCTTC. Protein product: CAWSVLGDGYGYTF.

V gene TRBV19 combines with J gene TRBJ1-1; D not resolved. Germline lookup yields CDR1 LNHDA and CDR2 SQIVND (reference sequence). Trimming cost V 3 bases and J 1 base, with 9 bases left between them. The CDR3 is made up of 14 amino acids. The CDR3 DNA reads as TGTGCCAGTAGTATTGGACGCCAGAACACTGAAGCTTTCTTT. This gives the protein CASSIGRQNTEAFF.

The rearrangement joins TRBV18 to TRBJ2-5; 12 nucleotides match TRBD2. The germline gives CDR1 KGHSH, CDR2 LQKENI. J was trimmed by 1 base and V by 0 bases; bases with no gene match: 12. The CDR3 covers 20 residues. Written as DNA, the CDR3 is TGTGCCAGCTCACCACCGAGGCTAGCGGGGGGGCAACAGCTCCAAGAGACCCAGTACTTC. This encodes CASSPPRLAGGQQLQETQYF.

V is TRBV5-6 and J is TRBJ1-5; TRBD1 is a possible D gene (5 bases). Trimming shortened V by 1 base and J by 0 bases, and 11 bases separated the two germline ends. This CDR3 contains 16 residues. Germline CDR1 and CDR2: SGHDT and YYEEEE. In DNA, the CDR3 is TGTGCCAGCAGCTTGCTCCGGGACGGTAGCAATCAGCCCCAGCATTTT. It codes for CASSLLRDGSNQPQHF.

This sequence joins TRBV5-1 and TRBJ2-7; maybe TRBD1 (6 bases). The CDR3 is 12 amino acids. Trimming removed 4 bases from V and 4 bases from J, with 9 bases in between. The germline CDR1 and CDR2 sequences are SGHRS and YFSETQ. The CDR3 DNA follows: TGCGCCAGCAGCGCAACAGGGTACGAGCAGTACTTC. Residues: CASSATGYEQYF. The full variable domain, rest sourced from reference TRBV5-1 and TRBJ2-7, is KAGVTQTPRYLIKTRGQQVTLSCSPISGHRSVSWYQQTPGQGLQFLFEYFSETQRNKGNFPGRFSGRQFSNSRSEMNVSTLELGDSALYLCASSATGYEQYFGPGTRLTVT.

The chain recombines TRBV6-5 with TRBJ2-7; a possible D gene is TRBD2 (5 bases). The germline V and J ends were trimmed by 5 bases and 3 bases, with 17 bases remaining between them. The germline V gene has CDR1 MNHEY and CDR2 SVGAGI. The CDR3 totals 15 residues. In DNA form, the CDR3 reads TGTGCCAGCAGTGGGAGCCGGACGGATTTCTACGAGCAGTACTTC. Translating gives CASSGSRTDFYEQYF.

In this sample, this clone turned up once. The chain is built from TRBV6-5 and TRBJ2-7; tentative D call: TRBD2 (5 bases). The CDR3 spans 12 residues. Trimming shortened V by 6 bases and J by 3 bases, and 9 bases separated the two germline ends. Germline loops: CDR1 MNHEY, CDR2 SVGAGI. In DNA, the CDR3 is TGTGCCAGCAGCGGGGTACTCTACGAGCAGTACTTC. Translation: CASSGVLYEQYF.

The chain combines TRBV18 with TRBJ2-1; 15 bases map to TRBD2. CDR1 and CDR2 (germline): KGHSH, LQKENI. Trimming took 1 base from V and 2 from J; bases not matched to a gene: 0. CDR3 length: 17 amino acids. The CDR3 spells CASSPRTSGRAYNEQFF. CDR3 nucleotides: TGTGCCAGCTCACCACGGACTAGCGGGAGGGCCTACAATGAGCAGTTCTTC.

The rearrangement uses TRBV4-3 and TRBJ2-2; no firm D call. Germline V gene data show CDR1 as LGHNA and CDR2 as YSLEER. CDR3 length: 14 residues. Trimming shortened V by 6 bases and J by 0 bases, and 8 bases separated the two germline ends. CDR3 sequence: CASRRTSNTGELFF. The CDR3 coding sequence is TGCGCCAGCAGGCGGACCTCGAACACCGGGGAGCTGTTTTTT.

This clone was seen once. This rearrangement joins TRBV7-2 to TRBJ2-2; tentative D call: TRBD2 (5 bases). V dropped 0 bases and J dropped 2 bases, with 10 bases sitting between them. Germline CDR1 and CDR2: SGHTA and FQGNSA. There are 16 residues in the CDR3. The CDR3 nucleotides read TGTGCCAGCAGCTTAGCGGCACTAGGTAACACCGGGGAGCTGTTTTTT. Encoded protein: CASSLAALGNTGELFF.